The clone carrying this TCR beta chain was seen once. The sample is drawn from a study of OX40 agonist ivuxolimab in advanced cancers. Blood got drawn at baseline, again on cycle 4 day 1, and then on cycle 7 day 1. CDR3 length equals 20 residues. V shed 2 bases, J shed 7 bases, and the junction held 26 bases outside the gene matches. Looked up from germline, CDR1 is MNHNS and CDR2 is SASEGT. Sequencing was performed with immunoSEQ multiplex PCR; in TCRdb, only in-frame clones are kept and a portion is missing. The sample includes about 76,000 clones, roughly nine tenths of them seen just once. The receptor comes from an adult with an advanced solid tumor such as melanoma, head and neck, liver or kidney cancer. This material consisted of CD4+ or CD8+ T cells sorted from blood, taken in a trial of the OX40 agonist ivuxolimab. The J gene is TRBJ2-7, the V gene TRBV6-1; 7 bases line up with TRBD2. CDR3 bases: TGTGCCAGCAGTGAACGTACCCCCCTTCCTGGCGGGAGACCCAGGTGGGAGCAGTACTTC. This translates into CASSERTPLPGGRPRWEQYF.